The clone carrying this T cell receptor (beta chain) has ten or more counts. These data originate in a study of T cells in Graves' hyperthyroidism and ophthalmopathy. RNA transcripts served as the template for amplifying TCR beta CDR3 regions. In the first-round RT-PCR of the TCR CDR3, the HTBI primer set was used. MiXCR, applied by TCRdb to the multiplex PCR reads, yields one record per CDR3 protein. Of 500,000 to 650,000 distinct CDR3 sequences listed, 40% to 55% are singletons. The clonotype was recovered from an adult woman with Graves' disease, either hyperthyroidism or ophthalmopathy (not recorded which). Source material: peripheral blood or thyroid tissue (not recorded which).

CDR3 nucleotides: TGCAGTGCTAGGAAACAGGCAGATAGCAATCAGCCCCAGCATTTT. Amino acid sequence: CSARKQADSNQPQHF. The genes are TRBV20-1 and TRBJ1-5; D is perhaps TRBD1 (5 bases). Germline assignment: CDR1 DFQATT and CDR2 SNEGSKA (reference sequence). The CDR3 has 15 residues. Trimming pared 3 bases from V and 0 bases from J, leaving 12 bases between.